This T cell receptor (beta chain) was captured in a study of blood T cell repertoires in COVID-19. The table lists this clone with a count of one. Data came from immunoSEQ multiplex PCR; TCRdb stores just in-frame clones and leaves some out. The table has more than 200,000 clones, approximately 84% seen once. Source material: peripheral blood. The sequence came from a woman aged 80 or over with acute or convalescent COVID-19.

CDR3 nucleotides: TGTGCCAGCAGCGTGGCGGGGGACAGGGGCCAGCCCCAGCATTTT. This encodes CASSVAGDRGQPQHF. The chain recombines TRBV9 with TRBJ1-5; 10 bases map to TRBD1. The CDR3 is made up of 15 amino acids. Germline values: CDR1 SGDLS, CDR2 YYNGEE. Unmatched junction bases numbered 6, after V lost 2 bases and J lost 7 bases.